This entry lists 27 T cell receptor beta chains sequenced from one sample in a study of glioma-infiltrating T cells after dendritic cell vaccination. Regarding time point: after dendritic cell vaccination, including at tumor progression/relapse. Repertoires were generated with immunoSEQ multiplex PCR, while TCRdb's copy carries only in-frame clones and drops some. The sample holds fewer than 85,000 clones, 87% seen once. The sequencing used blood, collected after dendritic cell vaccination. The receptor set was obtained from a human donor with glioblastoma.

The chain is built from TRBV7-2 and TRBJ1-2; 7 bases are a match to TRBD1. The length of the CDR3 is 15 residues. V was pared by 3 bases and J by 2 bases, with 6 bases of the junction left unmatched. Germline V gene sequence: CDR1 SGHTA, CDR2 FQGNSA. The CDR3 DNA reads TGTGCCAGCAGCTTCCCGACAGGGACCAACTATGGCTACACCTTC. Its translation is CASSFPTGTNYGYTF.

This rearrangement joins TRBV15 to TRBJ1-1; TRBD1 matches 7 bases. The CDR3 spans 17 residues. The ends lost 0 bases at V and 3 bases at J; junction bases unmatched: 10. Germline lookup yields CDR1 LNHNV and CDR2 YYDKDF (reference sequence). The CDR3 nucleotides are TGTGCCACCAGCAGAGATAGACAGGGTGTGGGAGACACTGAAGCTTTCTTT. It encodes CATSRDRQGVGDTEAFF.

V usage is TRBV10-3 and J usage is TRBJ2-3; D remains unclear. Per germline, CDR1 ENHRY and CDR2 SYGVKD. The CDR3 is 13 amino acids. V was shortened by 8 bases and J by 2 bases, with 11 bases between the two germline ends. The CDR3 DNA is TGTGCCATCGGCCCTTATCCCACAGATACGCAGTATTTT. Protein sequence: CAIGPYPTDTQYF.

The chain has TRBV5-1 and TRBJ2-7, with D unresolved. The CDR3 covers 15 residues. Germline V gives CDR1 SGHRS, CDR2 YFSETQ. V was trimmed by 0 bases and J by 2 bases, leaving 12 bases between them. DNA for the CDR3: TGCGCCAGCAGCTTGGGGCGGAAGACGACCTACGAGCAGTACTTC. Amino acids: CASSLGRKTTYEQYF. Full variable domain (missing parts from reference TRBV5-1 and TRBJ2-7): KAGVTQTPRYLIKTRGQQVTLSCSPISGHRSVSWYQQTPGQGLQFLFEYFSETQRNKGNFPGRFSGRQFSNSRSEMNVSTLELGDSALYLCASSLGRKTTYEQYFGPGTRLTVT.

The V call is TRBV6-6, the J call TRBJ2-1; no clear D. This CDR3 contains 16 residues. Trimming left V 2 bases short and J 0 bases short, with 11 bases between. Germline CDR1 is MNHNY and CDR2 is SVGAGI (reference sequence). In DNA, the CDR3 is TGTGCCAGCAGTTACCCTGTCCTGAGCTCCTACAATGAGCAGTTCTTC. As protein: CASSYPVLSSYNEQFF.

The chain is built from TRBV27 and TRBJ2-1; 9 bases are shared with TRBD2. CDR1 is MNHEY, CDR2 SMNVEV, per germline (reference sequence). The CDR3 sequence is 15 residues long. The V gene end was trimmed by 2 bases and the J gene end by 4 bases; junction bases not matched to a gene: 3. The CDR3 is CASSLSLAGYNEQFF. In nucleotides, the CDR3 is TGTGCCAGCAGTTTAAGCCTAGCGGGGTACAATGAGCAGTTCTTC.

The chain is built from TRBV7-2 and TRBJ2-3; 10 nucleotides match TRBD2. CDR1 is SGHTA, CDR2 FQGNSA, per germline. Losses at the gene ends were 5 bases for V and 2 bases for J; bases not matched to a gene: 4. This CDR3 comprises 15 residues. In nucleotides, the CDR3 is TGTGCCAGCAGCCCGGGACTAGCGATCACAGATACGCAGTATTTT. Amino acids: CASSPGLAITDTQYF.

The gene calls are TRBV6-5 and TRBJ2-5; a weak D match, TRBD2 (5 bases). Germline lookup yields CDR1 MNHEY and CDR2 SVGAGI. The CDR3 has 15 residues. V was trimmed by 2 bases and J by 0 bases, leaving 10 bases between them. CDR3 region: CASSYLAEDQETQYF. The CDR3 DNA reads as TGTGCCAGCAGTTACCTCGCGGAGGACCAAGAGACCCAGTACTTC.

CDR3 DNA sequence: TGTGCCAGCAGCGTAGCTACTTGGCGGGGGGGATCAGATACGCAGTATTTT. It is translated as CASSVATWRGGSDTQYF. V usage is TRBV9 and J usage is TRBJ2-3, with TRBD2 identical over 9 bases. The CDR3 is made up of 17 amino acids. Germline CDR1 and CDR2: SGDLS and YYNGEE. The V gene end was trimmed by 0 bases and the J gene end by 4 bases; junction bases not matched to a gene: 9.

This chain uses TRBV4-2 with TRBJ1-3; D unclear. CDR1 is LGHNA and CDR2 is YNFKEQ in the germline V gene. CDR3 length equals 18 residues. The ends were cut back, 2 bases at V and 0 bases at J, with 17 bases in the middle. The CDR3 region has the DNA TGTGCCAGCAGCCAACTCAATTTTATAGGGAGCTCTGGAAACACCATATATTTT. It yields the protein CASSQLNFIGSSGNTIYF.

CDR3 region: CATSRDAGLAGVTNEQFF. CDR3 sequence (DNA): TGTGCCACCAGCAGAGATGCCGGACTAGCGGGAGTTACCAATGAGCAGTTCTTC. The chain recombines TRBV15 with TRBJ2-1, with 13 positions matching TRBD2. CDR3 size: 18 residues. Losses at the gene ends were 0 bases for V and 6 bases for J; bases not matched to a gene: 8. Germline lookup yields CDR1 LNHNV and CDR2 YYDKDF (reference sequence).

In its sample, this clone was seen a few times. The chain links TRBV6-4 to TRBJ1-6, with D perhaps matching TRBD1 (6 bases). Germline loops: CDR1 MRHNA, CDR2 SNTAGT. The CDR3 covers 15 residues. The V gene lost 8 bases and the J gene lost 8 bases, with 19 bases spanning the gap. The CDR3 protein is CASRMDSLGDSPLHF. CDR3 nucleotides: TGTGCCAGCCGAATGGACAGTCTGGGGGATTCACCCCTCCACTTT.

The chain employs TRBV27 and TRBJ2-3; TRBD1 matches 9 bases. The V gene's germline CDR1 is MNHEY and CDR2 SMNVEV (reference sequence). The CDR3 is made up of 15 amino acids. The V gene end was trimmed by 5 bases and the J gene end by 11 bases; junction bases not matched to a gene: 14. CDR3 coding DNA: TGTGCCAGCAGTGTCACCTCCGCCCGGGACAGGGAGCAGTATTTT. The encoded protein is CASSVTSARDREQYF.

The chain uses TRBV6-5 and TRBJ1-5, with TRBD1 identical over 7 bases. The V segment lost 5 bases and the J segment 4 bases; nucleotides outside the gene matches: 2. Looked up from germline, CDR1 is MNHEY and CDR2 is SVGAGI. The CDR3 is 13 amino acids. The CDR3 DNA sequence: TGTGCCAGCAGTGTACAGGGGAATCAGCCCCAGCATTTT. Translated: CASSVQGNQPQHF.

The chain links TRBV5-1 to TRBJ1-1; TRBD1 agrees at 9 bases. The junction had 7 bases not matched to a gene; V was cut back by 0 bases and J by 4 bases. From germline, CDR1 is SGHRS and CDR2 YFSETQ. The CDR3 covers 16 residues. CDR3 protein: CASSLAPGQGGTEAFF. CDR3 nucleotide sequence: TGCGCCAGCAGCTTGGCCCCGGGACAGGGAGGCACTGAAGCTTTCTTT. The entire variable domain, with the rest obtained from reference TRBV5-1 and TRBJ1-1, is as follows: KAGVTQTPRYLIKTRGQQVTLSCSPISGHRSVSWYQQTPGQGLQFLFEYFSETQRNKGNFPGRFSGRQFSNSRSEMNVSTLELGDSALYLCASSLAPGQGGTEAFFGQGTRLTVV.

The V and J genes are TRBV27 and TRBJ1-2; 9 positions match TRBD1. The germline CDR1 and CDR2 sequences are MNHEY and SMNVEV (reference sequence). The CDR3 totals 15 residues. With 0 bases clipped from V and 4 bases from J, the junction kept 3 bases outside the gene matches. CDR3 sequence (DNA): TGTGCCAGCAGTTTATCCGGACAGGGGACCTATGGCTACACCTTC. The encoded protein is CASSLSGQGTYGYTF.

The chain joins TRBV5-1 to TRBJ2-3, with 10 positions matching TRBD2. Trimming took 6 bases from V and 4 from J; bases not matched to a gene: 5. CDR3 size: 14 residues. Germline assignment: CDR1 SGHRS and CDR2 YFSETQ. CDR3: CASNEAGGPDTQYF. The CDR3 DNA is TGCGCCAGCAATGAAGCGGGGGGGCCAGATACGCAGTATTTT.

The V gene is TRBV7-2, the J gene TRBJ2-5; 10 nucleotides line up with TRBD2. The CDR3 totals 16 residues. V shed 0 bases, J shed 5 bases, and the junction held 6 bases outside the gene matches. Germline CDR1 is SGHTA and CDR2 is FQGNSA. The CDR3 region is CASSLAPAGGQETQYF. The CDR3 DNA reads TGTGCCAGCAGCTTAGCCCCAGCGGGAGGGCAGGAGACCCAGTACTTC.

V usage is TRBV11-2 and J usage is TRBJ2-2; D remains ambiguous. The CDR3 extends over 14 amino acids. The V gene's germline CDR1 is SGHAT and CDR2 FQNNGV. The V gene lost 1 base and the J gene lost 6 bases, with 9 bases spanning the gap. CDR3 loop: CASSLVGRSGELFF. CDR3 DNA sequence: TGTGCCAGCAGCTTAGTGGGCCGATCCGGGGAGCTGTTTTTT. The full variable domain, its missing parts supplied by reference TRBV11-2 and TRBJ2-2, is EAGVAQSPRYKIIEKRQSVAFWCNPISGHATLYWYQQILGQGPKLLIQFQNNGVVDDSQLPKDRFSAERLKGVDSTLKIQPAKLEDSAVYLCASSLVGRSGELFFGEGSRLTVL.

The chain combines TRBV21-1 with TRBJ1-1. TRBV21-1 is an annotated pseudogene. This CDR3 comprises 13 residues. The CDR3, as DNA: TGTGCCAGCAGCGGACGGAGGCACACTGAAGCTTTCTTT. It encodes CASSGRRHTEAFF.

This rearrangement joins TRBV29-1 to TRBJ1-1, with TRBD1 matching 8 bases. V lost 4 bases, J lost 1 base, and 11 bases stayed unmatched. The CDR3 contains 16 residues. Germline V gene lookup returns CDR1 SQVTM and CDR2 ANQGSEA. The CDR3 here is CSVGRGRIGSNTEAFF. Here the CDR3 DNA reads TGCAGCGTTGGCAGGGGGCGCATAGGGTCGAACACTGAAGCTTTCTTT.

V usage is TRBV11-3 and J usage is TRBJ2-1, with TRBD2 matching over 8 bases. The CDR3 runs 17 residues. V lost 3 bases to trimming and J lost 0 bases; unmatched junction nucleotides: 7. The germline V gene has CDR1 SGHNT and CDR2 YENEEA. CDR3 DNA: TGTGCCAGCAGCTTCTTAGCGGGGAAGAGCTCCTACAATGAGCAGTTCTTC. Amino acid sequence: CASSFLAGKSSYNEQFF.

The J gene is TRBJ2-1, the V gene TRBV5-1; D might be TRBD2 (6 bases). CDR3 length equals 16 residues. With 4 bases removed from V and 0 bases from J, the gap between germline ends came to 14 bases. Germline loops: CDR1 SGHRS, CDR2 YFSETQ. Here the CDR3 DNA reads TGCGCCAGCAGCCCTGTGGCGGGAAGCTCCTACAATGAGCAGTTCTTC. Amino acids: CASSPVAGSSYNEQFF.

The V gene is TRBV13, the J gene TRBJ1-1, with TRBD1 matching 8 bases. Germline V CDR1 and CDR2: PRHDT, FYEKMQ (reference sequence). The CDR3 length is 14 residues. V shed 1 base and J 7 bases; nucleotides not matched to a gene: 5. The CDR3 loop is CASSLEPGGLEAFF. CDR3 coding DNA: TGTGCCAGCAGCTTAGAGCCAGGGGGCCTTGAAGCTTTCTTT.

This chain connects TRBV2 to TRBJ2-2; D possibly corresponds to TRBD2 (6 bases). Trimming pared 5 bases from V and 3 bases from J, leaving 10 bases between. CDR3 length equals 14 residues. The V gene's germline CDR1 is SNHLY and CDR2 FYNNEI. DNA for the CDR3: TGTGCCAGCAGTAGCGGGCTGTACACCGGGGAGCTGTTTTTT. Translated, it gives CASSSGLYTGELFF.

The chain has TRBV7-2 and TRBJ2-5; 10 bases match TRBD2. V was clipped by 8 bases and J by 6 bases; unmatched bases: 6. The CDR3 spans 13 residues. CDR1 and CDR2 (germline): SGHTA, FQGNSA. CDR3 loop: CASRSGGGKTQYF. The CDR3 nucleotides read TGTGCCAGCCGAAGCGGGGGGGGGAAGACCCAGTACTTC.

V usage is TRBV5-4 and J usage is TRBJ2-3; D perhaps matches TRBD1 (5 bases). The CDR3 is made up of 18 amino acids. Trimming shortened V by 0 bases and J by 1 base, and 18 bases separated the two germline ends. CDR1 is SGHNT, CDR2 YYREEE, per germline (reference sequence). CDR3 protein: CASSLDRSEALGTDTQYF. DNA of the CDR3: TGTGCCAGCAGCTTGGACAGGTCTGAGGCCCTGGGCACAGATACGCAGTATTTT. The whole variable domain, filled in from reference TRBV5-4 and TRBJ2-3, reads ETGVTQSPTHLIKTRGQQVTLRCSSQSGHNTVSWYQQALGQGPQFIFQYYREEENGRGNFPPRFSGLQFPNYSSELNVNALELDDSALYLCASSLDRSEALGTDTQYFGPGTRLTVL.